The 24 T cell receptor beta chains presented below share a single source sample, sequenced in a study of cytomegalovirus exposure and HLA in healthy donors. Clones were read by immunoSEQ multiplex PCR, and TCRdb kept only the in-frame ones, dropping some. The table records 95,000 to 150,000 clones, 85% of them present only once. Sequencing was done on a sample of PBMCs. Source of these receptors: a woman aged 25-40 years in good health and CMV-seronegative.

The J gene is TRBJ2-5, the V gene TRBV19; D might be TRBD2 (6 bases). V lost 4 bases, J lost 6 bases, and 15 bases lay in between. The CDR3 totals 14 residues. CDR1 and CDR2 (germline): LNHDA, SQIVND (reference sequence). CDR3 in DNA: TGTGCCAGTAGTAGTGGGGGGACCTCCAAGACCCAGTACTTC. It translates to CASSSGGTSKTQYF.

The J gene is TRBJ1-4, the V gene TRBV9; possible D gene TRBD1, 6 bases. With 3 bases removed from V and 0 bases from J, the gap between germline ends came to 9 bases. The CDR3 is 15 residues long. Looked up from germline, CDR1 is SGDLS and CDR2 is YYNGEE. CDR3 protein: CASSAHRATNEKLFF. CDR3 nucleotides: TGTGCCAGCAGCGCCCACAGGGCAACTAATGAAAAACTGTTTTTT.

CDR3 residues: CASTWGRGPLMNTEAFF. In DNA, the CDR3 is TGTGCCAGCACCTGGGGCAGGGGTCCCTTGATGAACACTGAAGCTTTCTTT. The chain has TRBV2 and TRBJ1-1, with TRBD1 as a possible D gene (6 bases). This CDR3 comprises 17 residues. The V end was cut by 7 bases, the J end by 0 bases, with 21 bases between. CDR1 SNHLY and CDR2 FYNNEI come from the germline V gene. Combining the CDR3 with reference TRBV2 and TRBJ1-1 gives the whole variable domain EPEVTQTPSHQVTQMGQEVILRCVPISNHLYFYWYRQILGQKVEFLVSFYNNEISEKSEIFDDQFSVERPDGSNFTLKIRSTKLEDSAMYFCASTWGRGPLMNTEAFFGQGTRLTVV.

The V call is TRBV5-6, the J call TRBJ1-1, with TRBD1 as a possible D gene (6 bases). Germline loops: CDR1 SGHDT, CDR2 YYEEEE. The CDR3 is 11 amino acids. V dropped 6 bases and J dropped 8 bases, with 11 bases sitting between them. The CDR3 protein is CASTSRGEAFF. The CDR3 DNA reads TGTGCCAGCACCTCTAGGGGGGAAGCTTTCTTT.

The chain employs TRBV10-1 and TRBJ2-7; 13 bases agree with TRBD2. The CDR3 loop spans 19 amino acids. V lost 3 bases, J lost 3 bases, and 14 bases stayed unmatched. CDR1 is WNHNN, CDR2 SYGVQD, per germline (reference sequence). Written as DNA, the CDR3 is TGCGCCAGCAGTGAAGCTGGACTAGCGGGGGTTCTCGACAACTACGAGCAGTACTTC. Protein sequence: CASSEAGLAGVLDNYEQYF.

This sequence joins TRBV6-6 and TRBJ1-2; 8 bases are shared with TRBD1. Germline CDR1 reads MNHNY; CDR2 reads SVGAGI (reference sequence). The CDR3 loop spans 15 amino acids. The junction had 6 bases not matched to a gene; V was cut back by 6 bases and J by 0 bases. The DNA for the CDR3 is TGTGCCAGCAGAGAAGGGACAGGCCCTAACTATGGCTACACCTTC. Encoded protein: CASREGTGPNYGYTF.

The V and J genes are TRBV9 and TRBJ2-2; 8 bases match TRBD2. CDR1 and CDR2 from the germline V gene are SGDLS and YYNGEE. The CDR3 length is 13 residues. Trimming cost V 5 bases and J 6 bases; bases outside gene matches: 3. CDR3 bases: TGTGCCAGCAGACCAGCGGGGGCCGGGGAGCTGTTTTTT. Translated: CASRPAGAGELFF.

CDR3 bases: TGCGCCAGCAGCTTGGACAGGGTGAATGAGCAGTTCTTC. Translation: CASSLDRVNEQFF. The rearrangement joins TRBV5-1 to TRBJ2-1, with a possible D match to TRBD1 (6 bases). Trimming took off 0 bases at V and 7 bases at J, with 8 bases between the two ends. The CDR3 has 13 amino acids. Germline V gene lookup returns CDR1 SGHRS and CDR2 YFSETQ.

The chain has TRBV30 and TRBJ1-1, with D perhaps matching TRBD1 (6 bases). V lost 6 bases and J lost 5, with 10 bases in between. The CDR3 has 11 amino acids. Germline V gene lookup returns CDR1 GTSNPN and CDR2 SVGIG (reference sequence). CDR3 sequence: CACSGVTEAFF. CDR3 nucleotide sequence: TGTGCCTGTTCAGGGGTTACTGAAGCTTTCTTT.

The chain uses TRBV7-2 and TRBJ2-1, with D unresolved. Germline V gene sequence: CDR1 SGHTA, CDR2 FQGNSA. This CDR3 has 13 residues. Between the trimmed V and J ends, which lost 7 bases and 12 bases, there was a span of 19 bases. The CDR3 spells CASKNRVLGWQFF. DNA of the CDR3: TGTGCCAGCAAGAACCGGGTACTCGGGTGGCAGTTCTTC.

This chain uses TRBV18 with TRBJ1-6; 11 bases align to TRBD1. The CDR3 runs to 15 residues. V dropped 3 bases and J dropped 8; count of bases not matched to a gene: 3. Germline loops: CDR1 KGHSH, CDR2 LQKENI. CDR3 bases: TGTGCCAGCTCACCGAGGACAGGGGGCTATTCACCCCTCCACTTT. Translating gives CASSPRTGGYSPLHF.

This chain uses TRBV7-2 with TRBJ2-3, with D possibly being TRBD2 (6 bases). Germline assignment: CDR1 SGHTA and CDR2 FQGNSA. The CDR3 has 15 residues. Trimming shortened V by 3 bases and J by 5 bases, and 15 bases separated the two germline ends. As DNA, the CDR3 is TGTGCCAGCAGCTTGTCTAGCGCTGTTAAAGATACGCAGTATTTT. It translates to CASSLSSAVKDTQYF.

The chain is built from TRBV7-2 and TRBJ1-5; D ambiguous. The length of the CDR3 is 14 residues. V lost 5 bases and J 9 bases, leaving 17 bases between the germline ends. Germline lookup yields CDR1 SGHTA and CDR2 FQGNSA. The CDR3 spells CASSVGMAAGPQHF. The CDR3 nucleotides are TGTGCCAGCAGCGTAGGAATGGCTGCGGGGCCCCAGCATTTT.

The rearrangement joins TRBV19 to TRBJ2-1; D perhaps matches TRBD1 (5 bases). Trimming stripped 2 bases from V and 4 bases from J, with 12 bases between. The CDR3 sequence is 15 residues long. Germline V lookup: CDR1 LNHDA, CDR2 SQIVND (reference sequence). DNA of the CDR3: TGTGCCAGTAGTATATTAGGGGAAGTGTACAATGAGCAGTTCTTC. This translates into CASSILGEVYNEQFF.

The rearrangement links TRBV7-2 to TRBJ2-3, with 9 bases aligning to TRBD2. The germline V gene encodes CDR1 SGHTA and CDR2 FQGNSA. The J segment lost 4 bases and the V segment lost 1 base, leaving 6 bases of the junction unmatched. This CDR3 is built from 16 residues. The chain's CDR3 is CASSLVAAGGPDTQYF. The DNA of the CDR3 is TGTGCCAGCAGCTTAGTTGCAGCGGGGGGACCAGATACGCAGTATTTT.

The chain recombines TRBV5-1 with TRBJ2-6, with D possibly being TRBD2 (6 bases). Deletions cut 0 bases from V and 0 bases from J, with 16 bases between. The CDR3 spans 19 residues. Germline values: CDR1 SGHRS, CDR2 YFSETQ. This CDR3 is CASSLAAGFLRSGANVLTF. The CDR3 DNA is TGCGCCAGCAGCTTGGCCGCGGGGTTCCTCCGCTCTGGGGCCAACGTCCTGACTTTC.

This rearrangement joins TRBV9 to TRBJ1-5; D is uncertain. Trimming cost V 3 bases and J 6 bases, with 10 bases left between them. Germline V CDR1 and CDR2: SGDLS, YYNGEE. CDR3 length: 13 amino acids. The CDR3 DNA sequence: TGTGCCAGCAGCGGGGAGGGCGGTCAGCCCCAGCATTTT. Amino acid sequence: CASSGEGGQPQHF.

The gene calls are TRBV29-1 and TRBJ2-2; no clear D gene. Germline V gene lookup returns CDR1 SQVTM and CDR2 ANQGSEA. V lost 5 bases and J 1 base, leaving 8 bases between the germline ends. The CDR3 length is 13 residues. The CDR3 nucleotides read TGCAGCGTTATGTCCCAGAACACCGGGGAGCTGTTTTTT. This gives the protein CSVMSQNTGELFF.

The chain couples TRBV7-9 to TRBJ2-7; the D gene is possibly TRBD2 (5 bases). Germline values: CDR1 SEHNR, CDR2 FQNEAQ (reference sequence). This CDR3 contains 13 residues. With 5 bases removed from V and 0 bases from J, the gap between germline ends came to 8 bases. CDR3 DNA sequence: TGTGCCAGCAGCGGGGAGAGCTCCTACGAGCAGTACTTC. Its translation: CASSGESSYEQYF.

Comments on this clone: A read error may account for a junction end that differs from germline. The CDR3 nucleotides are TGTGCCAGCAGTGACTCGGCGGCATATGCCTACACCTTC. Protein sequence: CASSDSAAYAYTF. The chain carries TRBV25-1 and TRBJ1-2; D unclear. CDR3 length equals 13 residues. Germline V gene sequence: CDR1 MGHDK, CDR2 SYGVNS.

CDR3 residues: CASSSGQGVANEKLFF. The CDR3 DNA reads TGTGCCAGCAGTTCCGGACAGGGGGTCGCTAATGAAAAACTGTTTTTT. This chain links TRBV6-6 with TRBJ1-4; TRBD1 matches at 10 bases. Trimming cost V 4 bases and J 3 bases; bases outside gene matches: 5. This CDR3 is 16 amino acids long. Germline V gene sequence: CDR1 MNHNY, CDR2 SVGAGI (reference sequence).

This rearrangement joins TRBV14 to TRBJ2-1; tentative D call: TRBD1 (6 bases). The germline CDR1 and CDR2 sequences are SGHDN and FVKESK. Trimming cost V 4 bases and J 0 bases, with 7 bases left between them. CDR3 length: 14 amino acids. The CDR3 DNA reads TGTGCCAGCAGCCCAGGGGTCTCCTACAATGAGCAGTTCTTC. Translation gives CASSPGVSYNEQFF. Full variable domain (rest looked up from reference TRBV14 and TRBJ2-1): EAGVTQFPSHSVIEKGQTVTLRCDPISGHDNLYWYRRVMGKEIKFLLHFVKESKQDESGMPNNRFLAERTGGTYSTLKVQPAELEDSGVYFCASSPGVSYNEQFFGPGTRLTVL.

The V call is TRBV30, the J call TRBJ2-5, with unresolved D. Per the germline V gene, CDR1 is GTSNPN and CDR2 is SVGIG (reference sequence). Trimming took off 0 bases at V and 4 bases at J, with 9 bases between the two ends. This CDR3 comprises 13 residues. CDR3 sequence reads: CAWSVTRGETQYF. As DNA, the CDR3 is TGTGCCTGGAGTGTGACCCGAGGAGAGACCCAGTACTTC.

This clone was observed a single time. This rearrangement joins TRBV30 to TRBJ1-1, with TRBD1 as a possible D gene (5 bases). CDR3 length: 11 residues. Germline CDR1 is GTSNPN and CDR2 is SVGIG (reference sequence). Trimming left V 5 bases short and J 6 bases short, with 10 bases between. The CDR3 nucleotides are TGTGCCTGGGATAGGGGCCCTGAAGCTTTCTTT. Translated: CAWDRGPEAFF. Together with reference TRBV30 and TRBJ1-1, the CDR3 gives the full variable domain: SQTIHQWPATLVQPVGSPLSLECTVEGTSNPNLYWYRQAAGRGLQLLFYSVGIGQISSEVPQNLSASRPQDRQFILSSKKLLLSDSGFYLCAWDRGPEAFFGQGTRLTVV.